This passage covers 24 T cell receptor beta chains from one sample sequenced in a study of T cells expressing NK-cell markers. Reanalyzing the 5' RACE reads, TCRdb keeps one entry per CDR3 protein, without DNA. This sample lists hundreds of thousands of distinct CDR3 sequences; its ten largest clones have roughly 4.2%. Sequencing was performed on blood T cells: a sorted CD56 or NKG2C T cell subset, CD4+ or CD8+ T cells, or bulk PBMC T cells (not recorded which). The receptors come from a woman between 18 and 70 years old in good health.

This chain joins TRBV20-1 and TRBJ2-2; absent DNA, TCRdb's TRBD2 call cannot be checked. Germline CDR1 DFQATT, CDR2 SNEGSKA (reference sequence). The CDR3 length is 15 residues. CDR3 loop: CSAPSAGVGTGELFF.

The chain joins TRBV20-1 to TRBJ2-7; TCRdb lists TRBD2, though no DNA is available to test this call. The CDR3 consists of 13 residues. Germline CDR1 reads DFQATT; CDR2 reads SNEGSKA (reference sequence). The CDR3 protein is CSANSGEPYEQYF.

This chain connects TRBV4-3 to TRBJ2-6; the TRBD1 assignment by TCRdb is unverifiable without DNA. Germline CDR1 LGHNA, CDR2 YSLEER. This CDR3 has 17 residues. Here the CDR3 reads CASSRAATGAGANVLTF.

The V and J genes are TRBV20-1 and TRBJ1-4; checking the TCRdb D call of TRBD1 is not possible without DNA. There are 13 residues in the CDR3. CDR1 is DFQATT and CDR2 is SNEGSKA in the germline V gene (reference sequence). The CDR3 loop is CSAPGTGNEKLFF.

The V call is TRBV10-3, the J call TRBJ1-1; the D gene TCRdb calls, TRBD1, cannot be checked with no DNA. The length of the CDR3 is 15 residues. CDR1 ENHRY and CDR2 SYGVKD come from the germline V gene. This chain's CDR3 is CAISEAGGDGAEAFF.

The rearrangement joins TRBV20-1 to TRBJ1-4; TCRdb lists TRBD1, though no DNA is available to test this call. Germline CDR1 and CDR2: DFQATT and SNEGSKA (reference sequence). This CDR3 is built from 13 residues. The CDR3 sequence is CSAVQGWYEKLFF.

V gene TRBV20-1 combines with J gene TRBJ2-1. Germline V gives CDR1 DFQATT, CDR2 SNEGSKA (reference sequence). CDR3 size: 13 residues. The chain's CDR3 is CSVAGPPSHEQFF.

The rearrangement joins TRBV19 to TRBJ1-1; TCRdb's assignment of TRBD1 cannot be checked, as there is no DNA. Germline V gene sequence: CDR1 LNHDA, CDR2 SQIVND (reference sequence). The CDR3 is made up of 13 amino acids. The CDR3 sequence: CASSIAGTVQAFF.

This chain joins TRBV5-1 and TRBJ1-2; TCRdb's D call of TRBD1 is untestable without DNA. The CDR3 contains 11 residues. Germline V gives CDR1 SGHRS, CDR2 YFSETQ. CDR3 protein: CASSESGTYTF.

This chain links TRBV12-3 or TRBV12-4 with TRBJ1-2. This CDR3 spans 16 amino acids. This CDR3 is CASSLGQNLLLRGYTF.

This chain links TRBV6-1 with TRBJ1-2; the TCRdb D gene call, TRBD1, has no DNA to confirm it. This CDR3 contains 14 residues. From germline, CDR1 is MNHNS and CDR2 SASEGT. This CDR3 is CASRRTGENYGYTF.

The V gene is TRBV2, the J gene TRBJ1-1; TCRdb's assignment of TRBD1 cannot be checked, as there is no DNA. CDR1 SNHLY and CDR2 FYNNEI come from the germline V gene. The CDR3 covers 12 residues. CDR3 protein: CASGQLNTEAFF.

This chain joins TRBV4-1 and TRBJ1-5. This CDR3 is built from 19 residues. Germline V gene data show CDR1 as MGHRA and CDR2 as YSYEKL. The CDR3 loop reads CASSQEGDLRAVSNQPQHF.

The CDR3 region is CASSQVIIISGNQPQHF. The chain carries TRBV4-1 and TRBJ1-5. This CDR3 has 17 amino acids. From germline, CDR1 is MGHRA and CDR2 YSYEKL.

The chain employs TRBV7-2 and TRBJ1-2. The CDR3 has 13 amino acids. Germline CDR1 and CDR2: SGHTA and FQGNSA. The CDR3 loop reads CASSLVNGDGYTF.

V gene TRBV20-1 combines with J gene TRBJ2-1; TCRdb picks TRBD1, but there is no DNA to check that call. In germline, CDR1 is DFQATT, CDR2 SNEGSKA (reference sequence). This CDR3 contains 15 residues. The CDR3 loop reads CSARTLAGGWDEQFF.

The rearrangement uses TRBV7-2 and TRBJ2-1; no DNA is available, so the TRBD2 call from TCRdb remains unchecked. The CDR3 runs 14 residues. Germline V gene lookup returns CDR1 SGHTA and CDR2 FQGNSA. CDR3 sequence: CASETLAGGWEQFF.

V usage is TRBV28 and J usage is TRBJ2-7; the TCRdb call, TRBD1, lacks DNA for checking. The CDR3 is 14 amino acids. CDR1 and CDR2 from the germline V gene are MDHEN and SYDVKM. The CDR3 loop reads CASSAPGPIYEQYF.

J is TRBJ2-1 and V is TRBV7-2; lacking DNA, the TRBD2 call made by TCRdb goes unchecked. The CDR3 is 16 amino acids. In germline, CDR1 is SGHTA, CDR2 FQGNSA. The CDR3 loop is CASSFVLATDYNEQFF.

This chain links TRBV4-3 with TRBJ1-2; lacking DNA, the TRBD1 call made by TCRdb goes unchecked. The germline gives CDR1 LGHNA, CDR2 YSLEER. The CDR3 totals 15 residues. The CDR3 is CASSQDGTGVYGYTF.

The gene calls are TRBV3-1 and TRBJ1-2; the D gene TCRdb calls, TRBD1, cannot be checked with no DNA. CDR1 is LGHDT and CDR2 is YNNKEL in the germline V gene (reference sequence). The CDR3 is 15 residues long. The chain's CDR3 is CASSQGPGTNYGYTF.

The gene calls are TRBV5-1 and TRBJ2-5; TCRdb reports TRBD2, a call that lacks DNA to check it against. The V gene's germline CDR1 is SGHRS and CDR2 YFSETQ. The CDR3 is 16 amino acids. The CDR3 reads CASSLLTSGVSETQYF.

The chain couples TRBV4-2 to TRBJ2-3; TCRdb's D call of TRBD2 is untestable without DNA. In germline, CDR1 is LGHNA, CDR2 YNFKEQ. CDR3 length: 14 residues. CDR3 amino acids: CASAPRLSSDTQYF.

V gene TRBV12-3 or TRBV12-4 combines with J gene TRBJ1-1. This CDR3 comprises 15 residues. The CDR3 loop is CASSLPTGTFTEAFF.